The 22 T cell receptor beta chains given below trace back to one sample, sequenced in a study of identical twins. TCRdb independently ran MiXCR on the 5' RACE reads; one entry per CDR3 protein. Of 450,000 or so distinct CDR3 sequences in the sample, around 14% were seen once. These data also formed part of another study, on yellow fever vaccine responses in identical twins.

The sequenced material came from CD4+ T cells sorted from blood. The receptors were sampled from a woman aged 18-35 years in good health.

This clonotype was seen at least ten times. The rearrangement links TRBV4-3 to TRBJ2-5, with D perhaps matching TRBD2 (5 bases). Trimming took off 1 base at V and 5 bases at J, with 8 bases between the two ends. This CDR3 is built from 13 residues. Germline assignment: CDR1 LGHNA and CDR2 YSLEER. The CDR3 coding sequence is TGCGCCAGCAGCCAAGGACCGGGGGAGACCCAGTACTTC. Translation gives CASSQGPGETQYF.

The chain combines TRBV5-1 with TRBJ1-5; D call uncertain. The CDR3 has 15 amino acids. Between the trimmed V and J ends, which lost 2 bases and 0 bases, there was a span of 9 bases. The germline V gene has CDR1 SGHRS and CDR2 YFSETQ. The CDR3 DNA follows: TGCGCCAGCAGCTTTGGTCCGGATAGCAATCAGCCCCAGCATTTT. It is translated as CASSFGPDSNQPQHF. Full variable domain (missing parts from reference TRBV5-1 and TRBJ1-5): KAGVTQTPRYLIKTRGQQVTLSCSPISGHRSVSWYQQTPGQGLQFLFEYFSETQRNKGNFPGRFSGRQFSNSRSEMNVSTLELGDSALYLCASSFGPDSNQPQHFGDGTRLSIL.

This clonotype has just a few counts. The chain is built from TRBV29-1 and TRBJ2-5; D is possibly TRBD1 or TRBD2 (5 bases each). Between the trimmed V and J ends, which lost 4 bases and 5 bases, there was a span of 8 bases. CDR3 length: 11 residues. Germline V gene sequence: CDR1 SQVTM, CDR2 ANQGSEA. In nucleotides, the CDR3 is TGCAGCGTTGTCAGGGACGAGACCCAGTACTTC. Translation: CSVVRDETQYF. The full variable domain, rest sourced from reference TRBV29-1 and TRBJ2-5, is SAVISQKPSRDICQRGTSLTIQCQVDSQVTMMFWYRQQPGQSLTLIATANQGSEATYESGFVIDKFPISRPNLTFSTLTVSNMSPEDSSIYLCSVVRDETQYFGPGTRLLVL.

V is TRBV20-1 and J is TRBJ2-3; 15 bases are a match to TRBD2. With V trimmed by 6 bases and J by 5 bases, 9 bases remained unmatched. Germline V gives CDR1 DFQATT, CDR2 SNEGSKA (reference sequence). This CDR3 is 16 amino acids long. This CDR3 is CSAVPGLAGGGDTQYF. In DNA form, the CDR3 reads TGCAGTGCCGTACCGGGACTAGCGGGAGGAGGAGATACGCAGTATTTT.

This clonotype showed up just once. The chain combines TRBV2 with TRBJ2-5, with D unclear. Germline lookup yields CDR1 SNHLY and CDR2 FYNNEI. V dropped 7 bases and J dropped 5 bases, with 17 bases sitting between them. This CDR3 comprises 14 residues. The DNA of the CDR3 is TGTGCCAGCAAGCCAGAACGCTTGTGGGAGACCCAGTACTTC. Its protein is CASKPERLWETQYF.

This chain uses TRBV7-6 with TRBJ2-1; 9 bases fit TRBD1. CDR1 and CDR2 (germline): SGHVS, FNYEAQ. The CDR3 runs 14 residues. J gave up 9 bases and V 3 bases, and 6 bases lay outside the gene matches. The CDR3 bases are TGTGCCAGCAGCTTTAGGACAGGGGATGCTGAGCAGTTCTTC. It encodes CASSFRTGDAEQFF. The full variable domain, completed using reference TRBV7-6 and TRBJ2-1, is GAGVSQSPRYKVTKRGQDVALRCDPISGHVSLYWYRQALGQGPEFLTYFNYEAQQDKSGLPNDRFSAERPEGSISTLTIQRTEQRDSAMYRCASSFRTGDAEQFFGPGTRLTVL.

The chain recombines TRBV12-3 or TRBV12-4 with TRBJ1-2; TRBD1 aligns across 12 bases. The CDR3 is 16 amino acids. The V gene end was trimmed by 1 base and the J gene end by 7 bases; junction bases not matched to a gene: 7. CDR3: CASSLVEGQGAVGYTF. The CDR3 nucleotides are TGTGCCAGCAGTTTAGTGGAGGGACAGGGGGCCGTTGGCTACACCTTC.

This CDR3 reads CAWSTGRRDTEAFF. The CDR3 DNA reads as TGTGCCTGGAGTACTGGGAGGAGGGACACTGAAGCTTTCTTT. The chain couples TRBV30 to TRBJ1-1; D remains ambiguous. The CDR3 has 14 residues. Trimming removed 2 bases from V and 3 bases from J, with 13 bases in between. From germline, CDR1 is GTSNPN and CDR2 SVGIG (reference sequence).

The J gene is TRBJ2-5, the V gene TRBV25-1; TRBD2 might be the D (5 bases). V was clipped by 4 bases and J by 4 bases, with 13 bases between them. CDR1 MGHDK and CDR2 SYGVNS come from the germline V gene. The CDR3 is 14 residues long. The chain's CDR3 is CASSGQAAPETQYF. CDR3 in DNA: TGTGCCAGCAGTGGCCAAGCGGCGCCAGAGACCCAGTACTTC.

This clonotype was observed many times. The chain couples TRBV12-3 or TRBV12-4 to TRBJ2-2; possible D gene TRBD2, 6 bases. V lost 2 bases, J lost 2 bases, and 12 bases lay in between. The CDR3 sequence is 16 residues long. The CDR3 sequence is CASSLLRDLNTGELFF. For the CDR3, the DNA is TGTGCCAGCAGTTTATTGCGGGACCTAAACACCGGGGAGCTGTTTTTT.

The CDR3 DNA is TGCAGCGTTCAGGGATACTATGGCTACACCTTC. It yields the protein CSVQGYYGYTF. The chain carries TRBV29-1 and TRBJ1-2, with D tentatively TRBD1 (5 bases). V was cut by 5 bases and J by 3 bases, with 7 bases left in between. CDR3 length equals 11 residues. Germline loops: CDR1 SQVTM, CDR2 ANQGSEA.

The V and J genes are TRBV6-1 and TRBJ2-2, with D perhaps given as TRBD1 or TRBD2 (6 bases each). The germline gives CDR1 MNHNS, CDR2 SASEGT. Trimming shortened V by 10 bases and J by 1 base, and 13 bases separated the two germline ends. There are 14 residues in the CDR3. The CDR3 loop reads CATRRDMNTGELFF. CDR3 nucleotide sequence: TGTGCCACCAGGCGGGACATGAACACCGGGGAGCTGTTTTTT.

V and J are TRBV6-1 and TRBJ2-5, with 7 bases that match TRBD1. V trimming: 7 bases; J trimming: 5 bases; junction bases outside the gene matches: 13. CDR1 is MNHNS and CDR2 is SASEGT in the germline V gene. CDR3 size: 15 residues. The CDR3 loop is CASNEINRGLETQYF. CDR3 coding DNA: TGTGCCAGCAACGAAATCAACAGGGGCTTGGAGACCCAGTACTTC.

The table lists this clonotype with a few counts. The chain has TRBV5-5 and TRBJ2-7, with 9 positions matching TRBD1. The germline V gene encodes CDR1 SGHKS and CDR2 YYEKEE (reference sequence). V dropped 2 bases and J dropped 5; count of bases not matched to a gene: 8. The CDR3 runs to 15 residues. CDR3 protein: CASSLWGTGKNEQYF. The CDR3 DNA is TGTGCCAGCAGCTTATGGGGGACAGGGAAGAACGAGCAGTACTTC.

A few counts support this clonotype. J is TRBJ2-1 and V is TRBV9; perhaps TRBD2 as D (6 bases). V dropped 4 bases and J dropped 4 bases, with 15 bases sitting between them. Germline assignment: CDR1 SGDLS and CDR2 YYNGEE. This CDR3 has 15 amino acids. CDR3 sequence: CASSPQSGPYNEQFF. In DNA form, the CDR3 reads TGTGCCAGCAGCCCCCAGAGCGGGCCTTACAATGAGCAGTTCTTC.

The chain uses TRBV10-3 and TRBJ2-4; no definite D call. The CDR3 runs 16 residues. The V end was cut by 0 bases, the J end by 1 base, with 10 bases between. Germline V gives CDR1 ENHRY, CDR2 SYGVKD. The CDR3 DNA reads TGTGCCATCAGTGAGTCGGGCCTGGGGGCCAAAAACATTCAGTACTTC. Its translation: CAISESGLGAKNIQYF.

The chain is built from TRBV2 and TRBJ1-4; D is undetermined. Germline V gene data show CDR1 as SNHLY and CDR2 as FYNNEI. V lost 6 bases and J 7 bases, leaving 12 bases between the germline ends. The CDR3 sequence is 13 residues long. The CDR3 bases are TGTGCCAGCAGGGCTGAAGCGGGTGAAAAACTGTTTTTT. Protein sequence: CASRAEAGEKLFF. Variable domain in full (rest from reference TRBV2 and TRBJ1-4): EPEVTQTPSHQVTQMGQEVILRCVPISNHLYFYWYRQILGQKVEFLVSFYNNEISEKSEIFDDQFSVERPDGSNFTLKIRSTKLEDSAMYFCASRAEAGEKLFFGSGTQLSVL.

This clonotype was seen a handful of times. CDR3 nucleotide sequence: TGCAGTGCTAGCTGGGGCAAGGGAAACATTCAGTACTTC. Residues: CSASWGKGNIQYF. This rearrangement joins TRBV20-1 to TRBJ2-4; TRBD1 is a possible D gene (5 bases). Trimming removed 3 bases from V and 6 bases from J, with 12 bases in between. The CDR3 contains 13 residues. Germline V lookup: CDR1 DFQATT, CDR2 SNEGSKA (reference sequence).

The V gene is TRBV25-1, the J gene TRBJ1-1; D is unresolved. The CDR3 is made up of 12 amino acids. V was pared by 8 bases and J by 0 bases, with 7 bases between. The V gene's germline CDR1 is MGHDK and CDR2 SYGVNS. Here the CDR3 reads CASANMNTEAFF. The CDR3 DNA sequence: TGTGCCAGCGCGAACATGAACACTGAAGCTTTCTTT.

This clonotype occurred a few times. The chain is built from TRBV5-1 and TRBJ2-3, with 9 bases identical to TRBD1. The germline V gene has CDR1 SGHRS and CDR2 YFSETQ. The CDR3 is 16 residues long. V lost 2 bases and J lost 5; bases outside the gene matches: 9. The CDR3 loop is CASSLATGGIEDTQYF. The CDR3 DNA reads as TGCGCCAGCAGCTTAGCGACAGGGGGAATCGAAGATACGCAGTATTTT.

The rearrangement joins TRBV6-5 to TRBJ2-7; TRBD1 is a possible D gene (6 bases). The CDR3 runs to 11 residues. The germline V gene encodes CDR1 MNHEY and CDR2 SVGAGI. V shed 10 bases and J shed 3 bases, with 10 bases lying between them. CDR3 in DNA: TGTGCCACCCGAGGGGGCTACGAGCAGTACTTC. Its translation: CATRGGYEQYF.

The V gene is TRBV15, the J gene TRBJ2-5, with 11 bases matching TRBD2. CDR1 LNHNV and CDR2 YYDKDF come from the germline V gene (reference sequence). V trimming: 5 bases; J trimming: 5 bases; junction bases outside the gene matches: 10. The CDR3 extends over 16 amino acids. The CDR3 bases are TGTGCCACCAGCGGAGTTAGCGGGAGGGCCGATGAGACCCAGTACTTC. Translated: CATSGVSGRADETQYF.